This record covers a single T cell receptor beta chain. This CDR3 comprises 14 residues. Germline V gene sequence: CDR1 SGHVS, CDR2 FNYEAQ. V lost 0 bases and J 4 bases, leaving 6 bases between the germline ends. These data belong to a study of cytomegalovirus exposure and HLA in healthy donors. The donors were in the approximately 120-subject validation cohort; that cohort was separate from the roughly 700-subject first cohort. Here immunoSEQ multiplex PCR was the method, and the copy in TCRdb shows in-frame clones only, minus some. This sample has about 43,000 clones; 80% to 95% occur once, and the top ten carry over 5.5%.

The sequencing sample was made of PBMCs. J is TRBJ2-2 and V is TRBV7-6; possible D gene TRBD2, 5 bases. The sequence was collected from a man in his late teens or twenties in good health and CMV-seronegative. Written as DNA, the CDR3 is TGTGCCAGCAGCTTAGCCGCGGGCACCGGGGAGCTGTTTTTT. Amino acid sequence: CASSLAAGTGELFF.